The clone carrying this TCR beta chain was seen at least ten times. This entry belongs to a study of human T cells and chemical hapten exposure. Trimming stripped 3 bases from V and 4 bases from J, with 14 bases between. CDR1 MNHNY and CDR2 SVGAGI come from the germline V gene (reference sequence). The CDR3 runs to 15 residues. TCRdb processed the RACE reads anew with MiXCR; each CDR3 protein has one entry. The sample has 95,000 or so distinct CDR3 sequences, roughly an eighth seen once. Time point specified: patch test 2, 6 weeks after DPC sensitization. Treatment defined: therapeutic diphenylcyclopropenone sensitization with weekly scalp DPC.

Material: whole blood, obtained in connection with sensitization to the hapten diphenylcyclopropenone (DPC). The chain joins TRBV6-6 to TRBJ2-3; D possibly corresponds to TRBD2 (6 bases). The receptor was derived from a woman between 35 and 50 years old with alopecia areata. Some clones in this sample may be carry-over from other donors' samples. CDR3 coding DNA: TGTGCCAGCAGTTATCTGGGGGGAATGGCAGATACGCAGTATTTT. Its protein product is CASSYLGGMADTQYF.